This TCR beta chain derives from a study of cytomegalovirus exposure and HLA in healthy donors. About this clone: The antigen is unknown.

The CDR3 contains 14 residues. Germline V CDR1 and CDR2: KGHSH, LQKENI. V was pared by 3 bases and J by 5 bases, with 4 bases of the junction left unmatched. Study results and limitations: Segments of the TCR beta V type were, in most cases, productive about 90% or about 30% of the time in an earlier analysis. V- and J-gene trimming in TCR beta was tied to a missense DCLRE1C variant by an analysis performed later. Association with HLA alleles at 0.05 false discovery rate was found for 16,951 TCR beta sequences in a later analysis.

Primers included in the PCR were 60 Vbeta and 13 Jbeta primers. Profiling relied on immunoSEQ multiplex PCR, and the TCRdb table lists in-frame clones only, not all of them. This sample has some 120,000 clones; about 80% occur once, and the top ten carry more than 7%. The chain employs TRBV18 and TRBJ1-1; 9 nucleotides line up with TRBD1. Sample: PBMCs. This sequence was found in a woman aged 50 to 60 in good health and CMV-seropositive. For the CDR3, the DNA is TGTGCCAGCTCACCCGGGACAGGGAGGACTGAAGCTTTCTTT. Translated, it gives CASSPGTGRTEAFF. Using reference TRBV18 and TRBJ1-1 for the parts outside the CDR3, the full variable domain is NAGVMQNPRHLVRRRGQEARLRCSPMKGHSHVYWYRQLPEEGLKFMVYLQKENIIDESGMPKERFSAEFPKEGPSILRIQQVVRGDSAAYFCASSPGTGRTEAFFGQGTRLTVV.